The 16 T cell receptor beta chains in this list originate from one sample, sequenced in a study of cytomegalovirus exposure and HLA in healthy donors. The PCR contained 60 Vbeta and 13 Jbeta primers. The repertoire was sequenced with immunoSEQ multiplex PCR; TCRdb's copy has only in-frame clones and lacks some. This table holds over 150,000 clones, about 71% found once. The sequencing sample was made of PBMCs. The source is a man aged 45-65 years in good health and CMV-seronegative.

The count of this clone is one. This rearrangement joins TRBV28 to TRBJ1-3; 8 nucleotides align to TRBD1. This CDR3 has 15 amino acids. After removal of 6 bases from V and 4 bases from J, the junction contained 8 bases not matched to a gene. Germline V gene data show CDR1 as MDHEN and CDR2 as SYDVKM. Here the CDR3 reads CASRLSQGVGNTIYF. The CDR3, as DNA: TGTGCCAGCAGGCTATCACAGGGGGTGGGAAACACCATATATTTT.

The chain recombines TRBV18 with TRBJ2-7; 7 positions match TRBD1. This CDR3 has 15 amino acids. CDR1 and CDR2 (germline): KGHSH, LQKENI. Trimming took 4 bases from V and 2 from J; bases not matched to a gene: 8. Here the CDR3 reads CASSRDSQGTYEQYF. CDR3 bases: TGTGCCAGCTCACGGGACAGCCAAGGCACCTACGAGCAGTACTTC. The whole variable domain, filled in from reference TRBV18 and TRBJ2-7, reads NAGVMQNPRHLVRRRGQEARLRCSPMKGHSHVYWYRQLPEEGLKFMVYLQKENIIDESGMPKERFSAEFPKEGPSILRIQQVVRGDSAAYFCASSRDSQGTYEQYFGPGTRLTVT.

V is TRBV28 and J is TRBJ1-2; D perhaps matches TRBD1 (5 bases). CDR1 is MDHEN, CDR2 SYDVKM, per germline. The V and J ends lost 0 bases and 6 bases respectively, with 29 bases between them. This CDR3 spans 20 amino acids. The CDR3 sequence: CASSLWMLRGGTTETHGYTF. CDR3 nucleotides: TGTGCCAGCAGTTTATGGATGCTTAGAGGAGGGACTACTGAGACACATGGCTACACCTTC.

This clone has only a few counts. J is TRBJ2-3 and V is TRBV18, with D unresolved. Trimming cost V 0 bases and J 0 bases, with 7 bases left between them. Germline V gives CDR1 KGHSH, CDR2 LQKENI. This CDR3 has 15 amino acids. CDR3 nucleotides: TGTGCCAGCTCACCACCGATTGCGAGCACAGATACGCAGTATTTT. Its protein product is CASSPPIASTDTQYF.

The chain employs TRBV21-1 and TRBJ1-1. TRBV21-1 is designated a pseudogene. CDR3 length: 15 residues. The CDR3: CASSKTRGTDTEAFF. The CDR3, as DNA: TGTGCCAGCAGCAAAACTCGGGGGACGGACACTGAAGCTTTCTTT.

The V call is TRBV19, the J call TRBJ2-1; TRBD2 agrees at 9 bases. This CDR3 comprises 16 residues. The J segment lost 6 bases and the V segment lost 4 bases, leaving 10 bases of the junction unmatched. CDR1 is LNHDA, CDR2 SQIVND, per germline (reference sequence). CDR3 DNA sequence: TGTGCCAGTAGTAAGTCCCGAGCGGGGGGCGTCAATGAGCAGTTCTTC. This gives the protein CASSKSRAGGVNEQFF.

The chain employs TRBV6-5 and TRBJ2-5, with TRBD2 identical over 9 bases. The germline V gene encodes CDR1 MNHEY and CDR2 SVGAGI. V lost 4 bases to trimming and J lost 2 bases; unmatched junction nucleotides: 5. The CDR3 is 15 residues long. In DNA, the CDR3 is TGTGCCAGCAGTTTTCTAGCGGGGCCACAAGAGACCCAGTACTTC. Its protein is CASSFLAGPQETQYF.

V usage is TRBV6-1 and J usage is TRBJ1-4; D is possibly TRBD1 (6 bases). Trimming removed 6 bases at V and 4 bases at J, with 9 bases between. The CDR3 runs to 13 residues. CDR1 is MNHNS and CDR2 is SASEGT in the germline V gene. The CDR3 loop reads CASRGQINEKLFF. Written as DNA, the CDR3 is TGTGCCAGCAGGGGACAAATTAATGAAAAACTGTTTTTT.

This clone was recorded a few times. J is TRBJ2-7 and V is TRBV5-6; 11 positions match TRBD1. CDR3 length: 15 amino acids. Per germline, CDR1 SGHDT and CDR2 YYEEEE. Trimming removed 3 bases from V and 3 bases from J; junction bases left unmatched: 5. The CDR3 DNA is TGTGCCAGCAGCTGGGGACAGGGGGTGGGCTACGAGCAGTACTTC. It encodes CASSWGQGVGYEQYF.

The J gene is TRBJ2-5, the V gene TRBV7-2, with D perhaps matching TRBD2 (6 bases). The CDR3 has 11 amino acids. The V end was cut by 5 bases, the J end by 9 bases, with 10 bases between. Looked up from germline, CDR1 is SGHTA and CDR2 is FQGNSA. CDR3 protein: CASSLGGAQYF. The CDR3 DNA reads TGTGCCAGCAGCCTCGGCGGGGCCCAGTACTTC. Drawing the rest from reference TRBV7-2 and TRBJ2-5, the complete variable domain is GAGVSQSPSNKVTEKGKDVELRCDPISGHTALYWYRQSLGQGLEFLIYFQGNSAPDKSGLPSDRFSAERTGGSVSTLTIQRTQQEDSAVYLCASSLGGAQYFGPGTRLLVL.

This clone was seen more than once but under ten times. V gene TRBV4-1 combines with J gene TRBJ1-4; D is unclear. The CDR3 spans 13 residues. CDR1 and CDR2 (germline): MGHRA, YSYEKL. Trimming removed 1 base at V and 13 bases at J, with 13 bases between. CDR3 in amino acids: CASSQVRLYGLFF. The CDR3 bases are TGCGCCAGCAGCCAAGTCAGACTCTACGGACTGTTTTTT.

V and J are TRBV2 and TRBJ2-7, with D perhaps TRBD1 (6 bases). CDR3 length: 13 residues. Per the germline V gene, CDR1 is SNHLY and CDR2 is FYNNEI. Trimming stripped 4 bases from V and 4 bases from J, with 11 bases between. CDR3 coding DNA: TGTGCCAGCAGTGGGCAGGGGATTTACGAGCAGTACTTC. Translated, it gives CASSGQGIYEQYF. Filled out from reference TRBV2 and TRBJ2-7, the complete variable domain reads EPEVTQTPSHQVTQMGQEVILRCVPISNHLYFYWYRQILGQKVEFLVSFYNNEISEKSEIFDDQFSVERPDGSNFTLKIRSTKLEDSAMYFCASSGQGIYEQYFGPGTRLTVT.

The V gene is TRBV5-1, the J gene TRBJ2-7; possibly TRBD2 for D (6 bases). Trimming removed 3 bases at V and 2 bases at J, with 12 bases between. The CDR3 runs 14 residues. Looked up from germline, CDR1 is SGHRS and CDR2 is YFSETQ. The CDR3 nucleotides read TGCGCCAGCAGCTCCTCCGGGGGTCCCTACGAGCAGTACTTC. Translating it yields CASSSSGGPYEQYF.

The chain uses TRBV9 and TRBJ2-7; 7 bases fit TRBD1. Germline-derived CDR1 and CDR2 are SGDLS and YYNGEE. This CDR3 spans 14 amino acids. V trimming: 4 bases; J trimming: 2 bases; junction bases outside the gene matches: 6. Here the CDR3 reads CASSPGQAAYEQYF. As DNA, the CDR3 is TGTGCCAGCAGCCCCGGACAGGCAGCCTACGAGCAGTACTTC.

The chain employs TRBV2 and TRBJ1-3; 7 bases are shared with TRBD1. V lost 7 bases, J lost 0 bases, and 3 bases stayed unmatched. Germline V gives CDR1 SNHLY, CDR2 FYNNEI. This CDR3 is 14 amino acids long. CDR3 in amino acids: CASKRDSSGNTIYF. The CDR3 nucleotides read TGTGCCAGCAAACGGGACAGCTCTGGAAACACCATATATTTT.

The chain is built from TRBV5-6 and TRBJ2-1; the match to TRBD1 covers 9 bases. The CDR3 is 18 residues long. From germline, CDR1 is SGHDT and CDR2 YYEEEE. The V and J ends lost 0 bases and 0 bases, in that order; junction bases with no gene match: 7. The CDR3 sequence is CASSLVGTGKSSYNEQFF. CDR3 DNA sequence: TGTGCCAGCAGCTTGGTCGGGACAGGGAAAAGCTCCTACAATGAGCAGTTCTTC. The full variable domain, rest sourced from reference TRBV5-6 and TRBJ2-1, is DAGVTQSPTHLIKTRGQQVTLRCSPKSGHDTVSWYQQALGQGPQFIFQYYEEEERQRGNFPDRFSGHQFPNYSSELNVNALLLGDSALYLCASSLVGTGKSSYNEQFFGPGTRLTVL.